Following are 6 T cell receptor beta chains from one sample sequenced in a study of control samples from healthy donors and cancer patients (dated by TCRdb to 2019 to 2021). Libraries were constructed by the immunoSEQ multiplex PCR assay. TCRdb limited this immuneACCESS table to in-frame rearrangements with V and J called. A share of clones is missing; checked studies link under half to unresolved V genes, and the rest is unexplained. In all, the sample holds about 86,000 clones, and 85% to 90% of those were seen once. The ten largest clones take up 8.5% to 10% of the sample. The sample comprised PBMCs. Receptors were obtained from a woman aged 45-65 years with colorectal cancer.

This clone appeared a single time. The CDR3 DNA sequence: TGTGCCAGCAGCGCGACAGGGGTTGGTTCAGATACGCAGTATTTT. Protein product: CASSATGVGSDTQYF. V and J are TRBV4-2 and TRBJ2-3; 8 bases match TRBD1. J was trimmed by 4 bases and V by 5 bases; bases with no gene match: 8. Looked up from germline, CDR1 is LGHNA and CDR2 is YNFKEQ. The CDR3 spans 15 residues.

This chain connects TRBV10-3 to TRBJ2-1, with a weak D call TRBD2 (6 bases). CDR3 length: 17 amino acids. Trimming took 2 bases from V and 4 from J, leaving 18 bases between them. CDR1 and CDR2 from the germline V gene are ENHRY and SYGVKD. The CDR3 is CAISERELAGPYNEQFF. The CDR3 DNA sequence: TGTGCCATCAGTGAGAGGGAACTAGCCGGACCTTACAATGAGCAGTTCTTC.

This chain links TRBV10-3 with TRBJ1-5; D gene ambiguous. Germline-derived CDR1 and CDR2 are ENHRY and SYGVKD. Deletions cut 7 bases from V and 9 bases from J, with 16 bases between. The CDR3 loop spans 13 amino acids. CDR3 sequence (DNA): TGTGCCATCACCGAGGACGGCATGGGGCCCCAGCATTTT. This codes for CAITEDGMGPQHF.

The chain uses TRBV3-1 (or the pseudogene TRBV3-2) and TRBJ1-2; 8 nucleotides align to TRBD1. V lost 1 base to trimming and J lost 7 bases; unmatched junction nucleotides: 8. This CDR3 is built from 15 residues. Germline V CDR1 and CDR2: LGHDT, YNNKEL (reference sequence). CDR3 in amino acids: CASSQVGQGARGYTF. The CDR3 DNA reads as TGTGCCAGCAGCCAAGTTGGCCAGGGGGCTCGTGGCTACACCTTC.

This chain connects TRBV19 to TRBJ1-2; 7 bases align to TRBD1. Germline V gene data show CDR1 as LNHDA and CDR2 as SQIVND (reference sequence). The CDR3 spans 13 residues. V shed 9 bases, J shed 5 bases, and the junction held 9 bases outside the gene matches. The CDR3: CASTTGTQYGYTF. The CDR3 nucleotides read TGTGCCAGCACGACAGGGACGCAGTATGGCTACACCTTC.

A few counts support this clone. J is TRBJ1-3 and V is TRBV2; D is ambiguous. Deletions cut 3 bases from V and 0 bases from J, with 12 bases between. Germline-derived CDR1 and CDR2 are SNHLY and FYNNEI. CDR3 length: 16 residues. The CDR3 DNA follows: TGTGCCAGCAGTGAGGAGCAGTTGGGCTCTGGAAACACCATATATTTT. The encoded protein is CASSEEQLGSGNTIYF. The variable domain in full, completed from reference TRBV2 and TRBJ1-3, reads EPEVTQTPSHQVTQMGQEVILRCVPISNHLYFYWYRQILGQKVEFLVSFYNNEISEKSEIFDDQFSVERPDGSNFTLKIRSTKLEDSAMYFCASSEEQLGSGNTIYFGEGSWLTVV.